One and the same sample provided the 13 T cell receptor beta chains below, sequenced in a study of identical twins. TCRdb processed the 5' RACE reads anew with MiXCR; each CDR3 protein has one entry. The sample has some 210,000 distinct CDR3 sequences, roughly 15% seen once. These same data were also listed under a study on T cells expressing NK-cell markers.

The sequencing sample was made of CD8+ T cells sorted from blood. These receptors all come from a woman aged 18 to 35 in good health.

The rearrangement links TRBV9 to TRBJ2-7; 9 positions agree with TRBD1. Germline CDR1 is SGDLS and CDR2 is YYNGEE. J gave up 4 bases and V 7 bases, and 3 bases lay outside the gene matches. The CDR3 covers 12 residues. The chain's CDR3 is CASGQGSYEQYF. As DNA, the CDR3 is TGTGCCAGCGGACAGGGGTCTTACGAGCAGTACTTC.

CDR3 protein: CASSLVEQGTDTQYF. The CDR3 region has the DNA TGTGCCAGCAGCTTAGTGGAACAGGGGACAGATACGCAGTATTTT. The V gene is TRBV11-3, the J gene TRBJ2-3; 7 bases line up with TRBD1. This CDR3 is 15 amino acids long. Germline V gene sequence: CDR1 SGHNT, CDR2 YENEEA. With 1 base clipped from V and 3 bases from J, the junction kept 4 bases outside the gene matches.

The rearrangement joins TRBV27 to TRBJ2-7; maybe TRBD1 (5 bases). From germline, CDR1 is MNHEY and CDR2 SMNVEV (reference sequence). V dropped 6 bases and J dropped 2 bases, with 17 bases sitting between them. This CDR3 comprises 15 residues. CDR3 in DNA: TGTGCCAGCAGCCCGATGGGGCTCTCCGCCTACGAGCAGTACTTC. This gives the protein CASSPMGLSAYEQYF.

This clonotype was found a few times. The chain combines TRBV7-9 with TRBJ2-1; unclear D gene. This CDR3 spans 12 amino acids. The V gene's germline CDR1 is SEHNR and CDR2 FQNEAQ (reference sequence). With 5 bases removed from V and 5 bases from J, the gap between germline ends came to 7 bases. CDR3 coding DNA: TGTGCCAGCAGCAAACTCGACAATGAGCAGTTCTTC. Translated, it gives CASSKLDNEQFF.

CDR3 loop: CASSPVAGVNEQYF. CDR3 nucleotide sequence: TGTGCCAGCAGCCCGGTGGCGGGGGTGAACGAGCAGTACTTC. The gene calls are TRBV7-8 and TRBJ2-7, with 7 bases aligning to TRBD2. The junction had 9 bases not matched to a gene; V was cut back by 5 bases and J by 5 bases. Germline CDR1 reads SGHVS; CDR2 reads FQNEAQ. CDR3 length equals 14 residues.

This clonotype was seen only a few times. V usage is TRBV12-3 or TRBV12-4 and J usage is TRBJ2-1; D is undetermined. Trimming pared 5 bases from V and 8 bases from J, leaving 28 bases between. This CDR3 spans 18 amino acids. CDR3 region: CASSDTGLGATLEDEQFF. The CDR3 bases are TGTGCCAGCAGTGACACTGGGCTGGGCGCCACTTTAGAAGATGAGCAGTTCTTC.

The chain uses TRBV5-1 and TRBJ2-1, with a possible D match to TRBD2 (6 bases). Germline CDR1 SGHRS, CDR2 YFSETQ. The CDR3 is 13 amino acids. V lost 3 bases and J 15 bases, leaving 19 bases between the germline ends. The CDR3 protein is CASSSEWDSPGFF. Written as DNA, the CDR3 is TGCGCCAGCAGCTCAGAGTGGGACTCCCCCGGGTTCTTC.

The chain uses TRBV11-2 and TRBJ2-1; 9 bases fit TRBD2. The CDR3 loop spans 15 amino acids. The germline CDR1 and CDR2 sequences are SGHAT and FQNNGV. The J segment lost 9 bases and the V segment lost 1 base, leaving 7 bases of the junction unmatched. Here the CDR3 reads CASSLGAGGSAEQFF. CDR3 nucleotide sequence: TGTGCCAGCAGCTTAGGAGCGGGAGGATCGGCTGAGCAGTTCTTC.

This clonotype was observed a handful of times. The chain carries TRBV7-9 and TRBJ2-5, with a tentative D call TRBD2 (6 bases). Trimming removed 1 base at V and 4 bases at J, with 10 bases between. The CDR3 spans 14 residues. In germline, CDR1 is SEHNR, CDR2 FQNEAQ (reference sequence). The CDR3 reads CASSLVGSLETQYF. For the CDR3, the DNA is TGTGCCAGCAGCTTAGTCGGGAGTTTAGAGACCCAGTACTTC.

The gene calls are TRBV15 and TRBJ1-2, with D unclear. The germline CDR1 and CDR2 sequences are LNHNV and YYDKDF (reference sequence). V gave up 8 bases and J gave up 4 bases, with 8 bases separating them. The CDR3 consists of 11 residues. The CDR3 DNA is TGTGCCACCGCGGCCTCCTATGGCTACACCTTC. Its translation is CATAASYGYTF. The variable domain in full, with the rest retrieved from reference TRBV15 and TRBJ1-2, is DAMVIQNPRYQVTQFGKPVTLSCSQTLNHNVMYWYQQKSSQAPKLLFHYYDKDFNNEADTPDNFQSRRPNTSFCFLDIRSPGLGDTAMYLCATAASYGYTFGSGTRLTVV.

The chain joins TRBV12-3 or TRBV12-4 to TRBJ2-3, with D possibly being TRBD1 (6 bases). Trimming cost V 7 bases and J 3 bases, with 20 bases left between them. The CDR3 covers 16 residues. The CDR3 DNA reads TGTGCCAGCACCCCTCTAGTAGGCAGGGGTACAGATACGCAGTATTTT. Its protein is CASTPLVGRGTDTQYF.

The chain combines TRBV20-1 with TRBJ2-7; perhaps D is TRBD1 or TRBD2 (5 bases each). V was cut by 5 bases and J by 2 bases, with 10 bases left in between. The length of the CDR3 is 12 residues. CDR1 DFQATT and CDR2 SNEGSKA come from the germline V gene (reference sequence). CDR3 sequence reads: CSAGDGTYEQYF. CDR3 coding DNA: TGCAGTGCTGGGGACGGGACCTACGAGCAGTACTTC.

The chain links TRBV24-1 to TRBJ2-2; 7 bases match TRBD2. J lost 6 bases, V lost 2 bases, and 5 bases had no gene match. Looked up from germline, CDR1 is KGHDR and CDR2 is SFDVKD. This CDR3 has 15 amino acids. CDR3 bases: TGTGCCACCAGTGATTCGGCTAGCGGACCCGGGGAGCTGTTTTTT. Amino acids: CATSDSASGPGELFF.